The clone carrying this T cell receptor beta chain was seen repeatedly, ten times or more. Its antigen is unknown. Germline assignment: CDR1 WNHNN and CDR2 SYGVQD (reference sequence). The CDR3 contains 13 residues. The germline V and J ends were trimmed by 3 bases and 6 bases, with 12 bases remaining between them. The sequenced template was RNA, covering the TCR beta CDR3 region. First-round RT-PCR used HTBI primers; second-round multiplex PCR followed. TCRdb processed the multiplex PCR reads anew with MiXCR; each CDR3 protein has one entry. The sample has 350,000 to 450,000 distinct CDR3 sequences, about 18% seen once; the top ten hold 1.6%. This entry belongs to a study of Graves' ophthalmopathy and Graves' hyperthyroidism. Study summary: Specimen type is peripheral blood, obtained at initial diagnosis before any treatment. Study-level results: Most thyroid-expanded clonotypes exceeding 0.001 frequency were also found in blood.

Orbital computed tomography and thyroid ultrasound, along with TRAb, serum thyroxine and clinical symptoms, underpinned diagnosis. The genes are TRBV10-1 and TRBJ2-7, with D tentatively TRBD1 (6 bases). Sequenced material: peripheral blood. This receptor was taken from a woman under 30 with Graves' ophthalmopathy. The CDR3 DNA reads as TGCGCCAGCAGTGACAGGGGAAAAGGCGAGCAGTACTTC. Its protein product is CASSDRGKGEQYF.